This T cell receptor (beta chain) was identified during a study of cytomegalovirus exposure and HLA in healthy donors. Study results and limitations: Three chains linked to CMV were shown in vitro to be specific for CMV antigens. TCR beta chains associated with HLA were, in a later analysis, more clonally expanded than equally common others.

Germline CDR1 reads SGHRS; CDR2 reads YFSETQ. Trimming shortened V by 4 bases and J by 15 bases, and 17 bases separated the two germline ends. The CDR3 contains 12 residues. PCR involved 60 Vbeta and 13 Jbeta primers. In the original workflow: Unique TCR beta chains numbered roughly 80 million in a later analysis, with roughly 10 million shared. Sequencing was performed with immunoSEQ multiplex PCR; in TCRdb, only in-frame clones are kept and a portion is missing. V and J calls plus clone size are reproduced from that table; the DNA served to infer D and trimming. This table holds 190,000 or so clones, 79% found once. In the case of this clone: Its specificity is not known.

Sequenced input: PBMCs. The clonotype comes from a male donor in good health and CMV-seropositive. This chain connects TRBV5-1 to TRBJ2-1; D is unclear. This chain's CDR3 is CASSRQDTALFF. The DNA of the CDR3 is TGCGCCAGCAGCCGGCAAGACACGGCCCTGTTCTTC.